This TCR beta chain was captured by sequencing in a study of molecular identifiers for immune sequencing clone quantification. Overall study context: With replicates, the RNA of around 20,000 or 100,000 naive CD8 cells was split five ways and four were sequenced.

A single record per CDR3 protein comes from TCRdb applying MiXCR to the PCR reads. The sample includes around 460,000 distinct CDR3 sequences, roughly 23% of them seen just once. This clonotype was observed at least ten times. Its antigen is undetermined. Germline V gene lookup returns CDR1 SGHAT and CDR2 FQNNGV. V gave up 1 base and J gave up 3 bases; unmatched junction bases: 7. The CDR3 sequence is 16 residues long. Broader study findings: Clones above 20 RNA copies contained over 98% of effector molecules and under 1% of naive molecules. Spike-in Jurkat TCR RNA from a single cell reportedly registered among about a million naive cells.

The specimen sequenced was naive CD8+ T cells from blood, with Jurkat cell RNA spiked in. The subset denotes: FACS-sorted CD8+CD4-CCR7+CD45RA+ naive T cells. The chain recombines TRBV11-2 with TRBJ2-7; 9 bases fit TRBD2. The origin of this receptor is a human donor in good health. Some libraries in this study had Jurkat cell RNA spiked in. In DNA, the CDR3 is TGTGCCAGCAGCTTAGGACCCGGGACTAGCAACTACGAGCAGTACTTC. Its protein product is CASSLGPGTSNYEQYF.